One sample yielded the 6 T cell receptor beta chains listed below, sequenced in a study of T cell responses to AZD1222 COVID-19 vaccine (dated by TCRdb to about 2021). In light of the paper, this sample's time point label describes: about 28 days (+/-7) after the second vaccine dose. The library was obtained by the immunoSEQ multiplex PCR assay. The immuneACCESS repertoire file appears here via TCRdb, limited to in-frame rearrangements. These files lack a portion of the clones; in checked studies, under half of the deficit traces to unresolved V genes, and the cause of the others is not known. Counted in this sample were 85,000 to 90,000 clones; around 90% of them appeared once. Roughly 5% of the sample is in the top ten clones. The material sequenced was peripheral blood, taken 28 days after the second AZD1222 dose. The receptors shown here come from an adult who received the AZD1222 COVID-19 vaccine.

The CDR3 sequence is CASSREGREPQETQYF. For the CDR3, the DNA is TGTGCCAGCAGCCGAGAGGGCCGGGAACCTCAAGAGACCCAGTACTTC. The V and J genes are TRBV7-6 and TRBJ2-5; a weak D match, TRBD2 (5 bases). This CDR3 spans 16 amino acids. V shed 5 bases and J shed 2 bases, with 18 bases lying between them. In germline, CDR1 is SGHVS, CDR2 FNYEAQ.

The chain links TRBV12-3 or TRBV12-4 to TRBJ1-5, with TRBD1 matching over 7 bases. Trimming cost V 5 bases and J 2 bases; bases outside gene matches: 0. This CDR3 is 13 amino acids long. CDR3 DNA sequence: TGTGCCAGCAGTGGACAGGGCAATCAGCCCCAGCATTTT. This codes for CASSGQGNQPQHF.

The DNA for the CDR3 is TGTGCCAGCAGGGCCTCCGGGACAGGGGGGTCGGGCGAGCAGTACTTC. This sequence encodes CASRASGTGGSGEQYF. This chain uses TRBV6-4 with TRBJ2-7; 11 bases line up with TRBD1. The trim removed 6 bases at V and 6 bases at J, leaving 13 bases unmatched. Germline V gene lookup returns CDR1 MRHNA and CDR2 SNTAGT. The CDR3 is made up of 16 amino acids.

This chain connects TRBV10-3 to TRBJ2-5; TRBD1 is a possible D gene (6 bases). The germline gives CDR1 ENHRY, CDR2 SYGVKD. Deletions cut 0 bases from V and 5 bases from J, with 13 bases between. CDR3 length: 15 amino acids. The CDR3 loop reads CAISESAGVGETQYF. The CDR3 DNA follows: TGTGCCATCAGTGAGTCGGCAGGGGTGGGGGAGACCCAGTACTTC.

This rearrangement joins TRBV7-9 to TRBJ2-1; D gene unclear. From germline, CDR1 is SEHNR and CDR2 FQNEAQ (reference sequence). V dropped 1 base and J dropped 7 bases, with 26 bases sitting between them. The CDR3 is 19 residues long. DNA for the CDR3: TGTGCCAGCAGCTTAGTGGTCCTGGCGTCAGCTTATTCATATAATGAGCAGTTCTTC. This gives the protein CASSLVVLASAYSYNEQFF.

This chain connects TRBV7-8 to TRBJ2-3; TRBD2 is a possible D gene (5 bases). The CDR3 is 14 amino acids. The V end lost 4 bases, the J end lost 2 bases, and 10 bases lay between the germline ends. Germline V gene lookup returns CDR1 SGHVS and CDR2 FQNEAQ. CDR3 amino acids: CASSSTTITDTQYF. DNA for the CDR3: TGTGCCAGCAGCTCGACTACAATCACAGATACGCAGTATTTT.